This T cell receptor (beta chain) was captured by sequencing in a study of shared clonotypes between healthy human individuals. In the authors' methods: ImmunoSEQ junction-only sequences lacked quality scores, so their filtering differed. Using immunoSEQ multiplex PCR, the repertoire was profiled, and TCRdb retains in-frame clones only, with some absent. That table furnishes V, J and clone size, whereas the DNA furnished D and trimming. The sample lists 2,500,000 or so clones; around nine tenths were seen once. Findings and caveats of the study: A handful of donors shared approximately 5% of their naive CD4 clonotypes.

As to this clone: The antigen is undetermined.

None of the donors, who were healthy HIV-negative adults, had recently had acute infections or vaccinations. Splitting of CD4+ cells produced CD45RA+ naive and CD45RA-negative memory subsets. The origin of this receptor is a man aged 18 to 29 in good health. The specimen was naive CD4+ T cells sorted from blood. As to subset: CD45RA+ positively selected.

The chain's CDR3 is CASRGQTSTDTQYF. CDR3 coding DNA: TGTGCCAGCAGAGGACAAACAAGCACAGATACGCAGTATTTT. This chain connects TRBV6-1 to TRBJ2-3; a weak D match, TRBD1 (5 bases). V gave up 6 bases and J gave up 0 bases, with 10 bases separating them. The V gene's germline CDR1 is MNHNS and CDR2 SASEGT. The CDR3 has 14 residues.